This T cell receptor (beta chain) was captured by sequencing in a study of cytotoxic CD8 clonotypes in ibrutinib-treated CLL (dated by TCRdb to the early 2020s). Regarding the research as a whole: In this cohort, some 14 patients were treatment-naive and fewer than 13 were relapsed/refractory, while approximately 18 had unmutated IGHV. Partial responses were observed in 24 patients and complete responses in 2; after a median follow-up of 68 months, remission was maintained in approximately 15 patients and progression was observed in 12. The response samples were drawn at a median of approximately twelve months into treatment, with a range of roughly 6 to 40 months. Samples averaged about 260,000 productive templates and some 91,000 productive rearrangements. Of the roughly 86 participants in the trial, 20 to 30 had longitudinal samples available. Cryopreserved peripheral blood mononuclear cells were obtained before treatment, at response, and at either sustained remission or disease progression. Beyond this particular receptor, the publication reports: Clonality rose at ibrutinib response, remained stable during sustained remission, and dropped back toward baseline at progression. Lymph node repertoires were not examined, and the timing of sampling was not matched between patients in sustained remission and those whose disease progressed. Public clonotypes were rare and either contracted or stayed stable during treatment, and the rise in clonality at ibrutinib response reflected the expansion of private clonotypes. Baseline clonality exceeded that of age-matched healthy donors and correlated strongly with circulating CD8+ T-cell counts.

A word on this clone: The antigen it recognizes is unknown. Qualities for individual bases were not recorded, and no much larger clone is one base off.

The goal of deep resolution MiSeq sequencing was a depth between 1 in 1 million and 1 in 200,000 T cells, and coverage averaged 10x per clonotype. The immunoSEQ hsTCRB Kit was used to generate the TCR beta libraries. In the original analysis: The data were analyzed with ImmunoSEQ Analyzer and ImmunoSEQ Data Assistant, and V, D and J gene assignments followed IMGT definitions. Clonality, which ranges from 0 to 1, was calculated by subtracting the normalized Shannon entropy of productive rearrangement frequencies from one. Only overrepresented clonotypes making up at least 0.05% of each patient's repertoire were included in the public clonotype analysis. Repertoires from about a dozen age-matched healthy donors in immuneACCESS were used as clonality controls. TCRdb took over this immuneACCESS table, retaining in-frame rearrangements with V and J assigned. Such tables are incomplete; in checked studies, under half of the missing clones stem from an unresolved V gene, and the remainder is unexplained. The V and J calls and the clone size are those of that table, but D and trimming were determined from the DNA. Here the sample has 14,000 or so clones; about 64% occur a single time. Roughly 41% of the sample comes from the top ten.

For TCR beta library preparation, roughly 2 micrograms of genomic DNA were extracted from the cryopreserved PBMCs. High-throughput TCR beta sequencing was performed on longitudinal blood samples from CLL patients receiving ibrutinib monotherapy. The patients were enrolled in a single-center, open-label phase 2 trial of ibrutinib monotherapy. The receptor comes from a human donor with chronic lymphocytic leukemia. The sequencing used PBMCs, collected before ibrutinib treatment.

The CDR3 loop reads CASSQGQAMTEAFF. The sequenced DNA: TGTGCCAGCAGCCAGGGACAGGCCATGACTGAAGCTTTCTTT. This sequence uses TRBV5-4 and TRBJ1-1; a stretch of 8 junction bases matches TRBD1. The germline V end is reduced by 4 bases and the J end by 5 bases; junction bases left unmatched: 7. From the germline V gene (reference sequence), CDR1 is SGHNT and CDR2 is YYREEE. Its CDR3 holds 14 amino acids, cysteine through phenylalanine. Kept here is only the CDR3 DNA, which spans 42 bases and is read in frame from base 1.